These 2 T cell receptor beta chains share one sample of origin, sequenced in a study of vaccination effects on CD4 cells after COVID-19. Their antigen targets remain unknown. A roughly 10-day culture period preceded the isolation of CD4+ T cells. Each participant was administered two doses of either the BNT162b2 or the mRNA-1273 vaccine. This table comes from immunoSEQ multiplex PCR, and its TCRdb copy is limited to in-frame clones, with some not included. This table holds 30,000 or so clones, around two thirds found once. Sample: CD4+ T cells from PBMCs cultured without peptide, taken after COVID-19 vaccination. The receptors here all came from a human donor who received a COVID-19 vaccine.

The V gene is TRBV28, the J gene TRBJ1-6, with 8 positions matching TRBD1. CDR3 size: 12 residues. CDR1 and CDR2 (germline): MDHEN, SYDVKM. Losses at the gene ends were 10 bases for V and 9 bases for J; bases not matched to a gene: 5. The DNA for the CDR3 is TGTGCCACAGGGGGCCCAATTTCACCCCTCCACTTT. Translating gives CATGGPISPLHF.

This chain joins TRBV24-1 and TRBJ2-1, with TRBD1 matching over 7 bases. The CDR3 sequence is 14 residues long. V shed 4 bases, J shed 6 bases, and the junction held 5 bases outside the gene matches. Germline V gene sequence: CDR1 KGHDR, CDR2 SFDVKD. For the CDR3, the DNA is TGTGCCACCAGTGACTACCGGGACAGCAATGAGCAGTTCTTC. The encoded protein is CATSDYRDSNEQFF.